The 17 T cell receptor beta chains presented below share a single source sample, sequenced in a study of cytotoxic CD8 clonotypes in ibrutinib-treated CLL. The repertoire was sequenced with immunoSEQ multiplex PCR; TCRdb's copy has only in-frame clones and lacks some. The sample includes some 130,000 clones, 84% of them seen just once. The material sequenced was PBMCs, taken after 24 months of ibrutinib treatment. These receptors all stem from a human donor with chronic lymphocytic leukemia.

The V call is TRBV7-2, the J call TRBJ2-7; 7 nucleotides line up with TRBD2. There are 12 residues in the CDR3. CDR1 and CDR2 (germline): SGHTA, FQGNSA. V shed 7 bases and J 5 bases; nucleotides not matched to a gene: 5. The CDR3 is CASTRDYHEQYF. CDR3 nucleotides: TGTGCCAGCACCCGGGACTACCACGAGCAGTACTTC.

This chain uses TRBV19 with TRBJ1-5, with D hard to call. The CDR3 runs to 14 residues. V was shortened by 4 bases and J by 4 bases, with 11 bases between the two germline ends. Germline CDR1 LNHDA, CDR2 SQIVND (reference sequence). For the CDR3, the DNA is TGTGCCAGTAGTACGGACGCTTTTAATCAGCCCCAGCATTTT. It codes for CASSTDAFNQPQHF.

V gene TRBV7-2 combines with J gene TRBJ2-5, with D perhaps matching TRBD2 (5 bases). CDR1 is SGHTA, CDR2 FQGNSA, per germline. This CDR3 contains 15 residues. Trimming stripped 1 base from V and 4 bases from J, with 13 bases between. The CDR3 is CASSLGSAAGETQYF. CDR3 in DNA: TGTGCCAGCAGCTTAGGGTCAGCGGCGGGAGAGACCCAGTACTTC.

The CDR3 DNA sequence: TGTGCCAGTAGTATAGTCCCGACAGTGGTAGAGACCCAGTACTTC. It is translated as CASSIVPTVVETQYF. The chain is built from TRBV19 and TRBJ2-5; D may be TRBD1 (5 bases). Germline lookup yields CDR1 LNHDA and CDR2 SQIVND (reference sequence). V was cut by 1 base and J by 4 bases, with 13 bases left in between. The CDR3 totals 15 residues.

The rearrangement uses TRBV9 and TRBJ1-1; maybe TRBD1 (6 bases). Germline V CDR1 and CDR2: SGDLS, YYNGEE. V lost 3 bases, J lost 0 bases, and 21 bases lay in between. The CDR3 runs 18 residues. Here the CDR3 DNA reads TGTGCCAGCAGCGGTCCCAGGGGACCATCCATCATGAACACTGAAGCTTTCTTT. Amino acids: CASSGPRGPSIMNTEAFF.

The J gene is TRBJ2-1, the V gene TRBV6-6; D is unclear. The CDR3 spans 11 residues. The ends were cut back, 4 bases at V and 10 bases at J, with 8 bases in the middle. CDR1 is MNHNY, CDR2 SVGAGI, per germline (reference sequence). CDR3 loop: CASSSTWEQFF. CDR3 nucleotide sequence: TGTGCCAGCAGTTCGACCTGGGAGCAGTTCTTC.

The J gene is TRBJ1-4, the V gene TRBV21-1. TRBV21-1 counts as a pseudogene. The CDR3 sequence is 19 residues long. In DNA form, the CDR3 reads TGTGCCAGCACCACGGGAGCAGAGAGACCGCTTGCAACTAATGAAAAACTGTTTTTT. This codes for CASTTGAERPLATNEKLFF.

The chain joins TRBV7-2 to TRBJ2-2; D ambiguous. Trimming took off 5 bases at V and 4 bases at J, with 11 bases between the two ends. The CDR3 loop spans 14 amino acids. Looked up from germline, CDR1 is SGHTA and CDR2 is FQGNSA. The CDR3 nucleotides are TGTGCCAGCAGCGCTCAAAAGGGCACCGGGGAGCTGTTTTTT. It yields the protein CASSAQKGTGELFF. Variable domain in full (rest from reference TRBV7-2 and TRBJ2-2): GAGVSQSPSNKVTEKGKDVELRCDPISGHTALYWYRQSLGQGLEFLIYFQGNSAPDKSGLPSDRFSAERTGGSVSTLTIQRTQQEDSAVYLCASSAQKGTGELFFGEGSRLTVL.

CDR3 sequence (DNA): TGTGCCAGTAGTAAGACAGGGGGCTGGAGCTATGGCTACACCTTC. This translates into CASSKTGGWSYGYTF. This chain links TRBV19 with TRBJ1-2; TRBD1 aligns across 10 bases. J lost 4 bases, V lost 4 bases, and 6 bases had no gene match. CDR1 is LNHDA and CDR2 is SQIVND in the germline V gene (reference sequence). CDR3 length: 15 residues.

The V gene is TRBV6-5, the J gene TRBJ1-1; perhaps TRBD1 as D (6 bases). Germline CDR1 and CDR2: MNHEY and SVGAGI. This CDR3 is 14 amino acids long. V lost 2 bases and J lost 6, with 13 bases in between. CDR3 protein: CASSYQGTPPEAFF. In nucleotides, the CDR3 is TGTGCCAGCAGTTACCAGGGGACCCCACCTGAAGCTTTCTTT.

V usage is TRBV2 and J usage is TRBJ2-3; weak D call: TRBD2 (5 bases). Germline assignment: CDR1 SNHLY and CDR2 FYNNEI. V lost 7 bases and J 0 bases, leaving 17 bases between the germline ends. This CDR3 has 16 residues. CDR3 residues: CASTLRGLQSTDTQYF. The CDR3 DNA follows: TGTGCCAGCACCCTTCGGGGTCTACAGAGCACAGATACGCAGTATTTT.

CDR3 coding DNA: TGTGCCAGCAGCGTAGGGTCTGCCCCGGCCGAAGCTTTCTTT. Amino acid sequence: CASSVGSAPAEAFF. V usage is TRBV9 and J usage is TRBJ1-1, with D hard to call. Trimming took 0 bases from V and 8 from J, leaving 14 bases between them. The CDR3 sequence is 14 residues long. Germline V gene data show CDR1 as SGDLS and CDR2 as YYNGEE.

V usage is TRBV6-6 and J usage is TRBJ1-4, with 7 bases matching TRBD1. CDR3 length equals 15 residues. CDR1 is MNHNY and CDR2 is SVGAGI in the germline V gene (reference sequence). The trim removed 6 bases at V and 3 bases at J, leaving 7 bases unmatched. CDR3 DNA sequence: TGTGCCAGCAGACGCCAACAGGGGCCTAATGAAAAACTGTTTTTT. Its translation: CASRRQQGPNEKLFF.

The chain employs TRBV10-3 and TRBJ1-1, with 7 bases lining up with TRBD1. The CDR3 covers 16 residues. The trim removed 4 bases at V and 3 bases at J, leaving 11 bases unmatched. Germline V gives CDR1 ENHRY, CDR2 SYGVKD. As DNA, the CDR3 is TGTGCCATCAGTGGCGCAGGGGGTAAAGGTTACACTGAAGCTTTCTTT. This sequence encodes CAISGAGGKGYTEAFF.

The V and J genes are TRBV28 and TRBJ2-7, with D possibly TRBD1 on 6 matching bases. V was cut by 5 bases and J by 0 bases, with 14 bases left in between. The CDR3 length is 15 residues. Per germline, CDR1 MDHEN and CDR2 SYDVKM. CDR3 sequence (DNA): TGTGCCAGCAGTATAGCCACAGGGACCTCCTACGAGCAGTACTTC. Its protein is CASSIATGTSYEQYF. The whole variable domain, filled in from reference TRBV28 and TRBJ2-7, reads DVKVTQSSRYLVKRTGEKVFLECVQDMDHENMFWYRQDPGLGLRLIYFSYDVKMKEKGDIPEGYSVSREKKERFSLILESASTNQTSMYLCASSIATGTSYEQYFGPGTRLTVT.

The chain is built from TRBV2 and TRBJ2-3; 7 bases fit TRBD2. Germline V gene data show CDR1 as SNHLY and CDR2 as FYNNEI. The CDR3 sequence is 12 residues long. The V gene end was trimmed by 4 bases and the J gene end by 14 bases; junction bases not matched to a gene: 9. The chain's CDR3 is CASSVGTKRRYF. CDR3 nucleotides: TGTGCCAGCAGTGTGGGGACTAAAAGAAGGTATTTT.

V usage is TRBV6-4 and J usage is TRBJ2-2; D is undetermined. Germline-derived CDR1 and CDR2 are MRHNA and SNTAGT. V shed 6 bases and J shed 5 bases, with 10 bases lying between them. This CDR3 spans 13 amino acids. The CDR3 DNA follows: TGTGCCAGCAGCTGGGATGGTACCGGGGAGCTGTTTTTT. Translation gives CASSWDGTGELFF.